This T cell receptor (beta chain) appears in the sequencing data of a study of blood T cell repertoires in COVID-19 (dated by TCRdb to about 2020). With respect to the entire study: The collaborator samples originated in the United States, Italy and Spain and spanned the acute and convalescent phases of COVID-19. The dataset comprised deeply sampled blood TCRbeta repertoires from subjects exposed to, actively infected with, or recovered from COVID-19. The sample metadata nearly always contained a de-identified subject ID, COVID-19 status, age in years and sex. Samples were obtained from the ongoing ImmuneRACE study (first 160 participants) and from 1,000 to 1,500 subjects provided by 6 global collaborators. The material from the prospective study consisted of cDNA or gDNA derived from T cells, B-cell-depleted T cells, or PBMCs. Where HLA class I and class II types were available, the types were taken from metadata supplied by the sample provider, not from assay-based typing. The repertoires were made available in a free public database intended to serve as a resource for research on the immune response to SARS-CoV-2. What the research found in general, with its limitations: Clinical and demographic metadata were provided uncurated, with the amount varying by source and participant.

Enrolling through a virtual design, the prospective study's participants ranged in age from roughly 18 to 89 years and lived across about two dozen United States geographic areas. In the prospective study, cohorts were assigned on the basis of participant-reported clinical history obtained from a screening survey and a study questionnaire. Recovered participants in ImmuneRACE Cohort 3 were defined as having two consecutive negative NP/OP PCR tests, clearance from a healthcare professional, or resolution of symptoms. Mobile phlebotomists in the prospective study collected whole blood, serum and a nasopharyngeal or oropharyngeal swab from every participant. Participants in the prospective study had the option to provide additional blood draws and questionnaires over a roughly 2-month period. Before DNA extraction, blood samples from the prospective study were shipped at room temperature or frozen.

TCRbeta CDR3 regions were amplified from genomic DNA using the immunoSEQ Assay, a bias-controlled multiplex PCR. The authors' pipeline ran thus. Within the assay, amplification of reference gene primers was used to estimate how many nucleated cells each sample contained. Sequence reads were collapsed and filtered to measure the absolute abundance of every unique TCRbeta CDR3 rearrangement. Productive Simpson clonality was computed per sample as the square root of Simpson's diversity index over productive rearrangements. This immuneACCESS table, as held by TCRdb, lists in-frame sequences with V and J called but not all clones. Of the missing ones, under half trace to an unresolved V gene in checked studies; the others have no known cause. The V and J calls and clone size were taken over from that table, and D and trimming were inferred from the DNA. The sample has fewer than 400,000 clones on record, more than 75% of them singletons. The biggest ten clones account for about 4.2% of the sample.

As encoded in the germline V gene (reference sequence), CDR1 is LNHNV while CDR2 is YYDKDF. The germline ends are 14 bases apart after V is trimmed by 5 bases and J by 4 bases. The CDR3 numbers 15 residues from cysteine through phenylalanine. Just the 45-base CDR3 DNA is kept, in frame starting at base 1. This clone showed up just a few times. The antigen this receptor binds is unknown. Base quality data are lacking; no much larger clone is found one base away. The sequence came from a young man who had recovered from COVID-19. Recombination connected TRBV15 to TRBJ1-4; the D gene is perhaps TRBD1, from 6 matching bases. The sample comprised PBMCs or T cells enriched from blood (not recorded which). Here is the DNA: TGTGCCACCAGCGCAATGACAGGACATAATGAAAAACTGTTTTTT. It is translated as CATSAMTGHNEKLFF.